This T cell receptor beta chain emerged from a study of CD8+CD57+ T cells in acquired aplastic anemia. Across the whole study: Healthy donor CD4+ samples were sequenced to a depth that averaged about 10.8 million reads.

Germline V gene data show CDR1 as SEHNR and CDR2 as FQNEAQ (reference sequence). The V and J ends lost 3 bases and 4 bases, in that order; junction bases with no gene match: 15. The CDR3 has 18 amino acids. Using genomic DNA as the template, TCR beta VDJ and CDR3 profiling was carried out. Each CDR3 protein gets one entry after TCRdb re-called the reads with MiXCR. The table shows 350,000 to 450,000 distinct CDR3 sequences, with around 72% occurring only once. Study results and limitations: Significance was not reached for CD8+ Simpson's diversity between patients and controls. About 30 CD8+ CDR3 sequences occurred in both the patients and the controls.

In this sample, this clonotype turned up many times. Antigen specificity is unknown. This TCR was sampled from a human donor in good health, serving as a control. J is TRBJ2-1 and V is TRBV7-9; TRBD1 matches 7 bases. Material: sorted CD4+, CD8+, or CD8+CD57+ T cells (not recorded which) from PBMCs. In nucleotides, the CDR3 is TGTGCCAGCAGCTTGCCCGTATACGACAGGGTTAATTACAATGAGCAGTTCTTC. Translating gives CASSLPVYDRVNYNEQFF. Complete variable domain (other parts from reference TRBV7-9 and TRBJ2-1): DTGVSQNPRHKITKRGQNVTFRCDPISEHNRLYWYRQTLGQGPEFLTYFQNEAQLEKSRLLSDRFSAERPKGSFSTLEIQRTEQGDSAMYLCASSLPVYDRVNYNEQFFGPGTRLTVL.